This T cell receptor beta chain was sequenced during a study of shared clonotypes between healthy human individuals. Study-wide points: Despite large depth, rarefaction showed incomplete sorted-subset sequencing.

This CDR3 is built from 14 residues. The germline V and J ends were trimmed by 5 bases and 3 bases, with 14 bases remaining between them. Germline CDR1 is SGHAT and CDR2 is FQNNGV. Produced via immunoSEQ multiplex PCR; TCRdb's table is partial and in-frame only. The top ten clones hold 0.11% of a sample with around 610,000 clones, roughly 95% of them seen once. About this clone itself: No antigen is known for it.

Naive-designated CD8 cells lacked CD45RO, were positively enriched for CCR7, and omitted terminally differentiated effector memory CD45RA+ cells. This TCR was recovered from a woman aged 25 to 39 in good health. Sequencing was carried out using naive CD8+ T cells sorted from blood. The chain employs TRBV11-2 and TRBJ2-7; possible D gene TRBD1, 5 bases. As DNA, the CDR3 is TGTGCCAGCAGCGTTCCAGGGTCGAGCTACGAGCAGTACTTC. This codes for CASSVPGSSYEQYF.